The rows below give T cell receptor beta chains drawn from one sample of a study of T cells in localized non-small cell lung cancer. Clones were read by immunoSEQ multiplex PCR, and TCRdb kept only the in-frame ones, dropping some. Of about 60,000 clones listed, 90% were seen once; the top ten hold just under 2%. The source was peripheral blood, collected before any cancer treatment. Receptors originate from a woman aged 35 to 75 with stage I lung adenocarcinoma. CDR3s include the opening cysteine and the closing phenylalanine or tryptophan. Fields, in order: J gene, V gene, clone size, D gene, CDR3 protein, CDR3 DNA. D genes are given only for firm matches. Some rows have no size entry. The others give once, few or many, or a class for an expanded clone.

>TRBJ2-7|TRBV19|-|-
CASSIKVSSYEQYF
TGTGCCAGTAGTATTAAAGTCTCGTCCTACGAGCAGTACTTC
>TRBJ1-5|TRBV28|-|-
CASSLQDHQPQHF
TGTGCCAGCAGTTTACAGGATCATCAGCCCCAGCATTTT
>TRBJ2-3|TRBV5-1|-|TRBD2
CASSRHSGGDTDTQYF
TGCGCCAGCAGCCGCCATAGCGGGGGAGACACAGATACGCAGTATTTT
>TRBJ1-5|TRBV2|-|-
CASSDERGSQPQHF
TGTGCCAGCAGTGATGAGAGGGGAAGTCAGCCCCAGCATTTT
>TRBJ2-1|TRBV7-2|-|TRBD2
CASRTPGLANNEQFF
TGTGCCAGCAGAACCCCGGGACTAGCGAACAATGAGCAGTTCTTC
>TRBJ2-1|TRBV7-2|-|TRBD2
CASSLGGGGNEQFF
TGTGCCAGCAGCTTAGGTGGGGGAGGGAATGAGCAGTTCTTC
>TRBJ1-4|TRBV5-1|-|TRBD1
CASSLVEGAQEKLFF
TGCGCCAGCAGCTTGGTAGAGGGGGCTCAAGAAAAACTGTTTTTT
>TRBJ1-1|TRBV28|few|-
CAIQLGNTEAFF
TGTGCCATCCAGCTGGGAAACACTGAAGCTTTCTTT
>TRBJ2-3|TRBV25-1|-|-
CASSWALSTDTQYF
TGTGCCAGCAGTTGGGCGCTTAGCACAGATACGCAGTATTTT
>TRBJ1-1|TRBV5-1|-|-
CASSLPTGTEAFF
TGCGCCAGCAGCTTGCCGACAGGCACTGAAGCTTTCTTT